This note documents a single T cell receptor beta chain sequence. These data originate in a study of blood T cell repertoires in COVID-19. Repertoires were generated with immunoSEQ multiplex PCR, while TCRdb's copy carries only in-frame clones and drops some. The data contain about 280,000 clones, 80% to 90% of them singletons. Trimming took off 3 bases at V and 2 bases at J, with 13 bases between the two ends. This CDR3 spans 15 amino acids. CDR1 and CDR2 from the germline V gene are KGHSH and LQKENI. The specimen was peripheral blood. This chain uses TRBV18 with TRBJ1-2; TRBD1 might be the D (6 bases). This TCR derives from a woman in her 70s with COVID-19, enrolled during active disease. The CDR3 sequence is CASSPSAGANYGYTF. The CDR3 DNA reads as TGTGCCAGCTCACCCAGTGCGGGGGCCAACTATGGCTACACCTTC.